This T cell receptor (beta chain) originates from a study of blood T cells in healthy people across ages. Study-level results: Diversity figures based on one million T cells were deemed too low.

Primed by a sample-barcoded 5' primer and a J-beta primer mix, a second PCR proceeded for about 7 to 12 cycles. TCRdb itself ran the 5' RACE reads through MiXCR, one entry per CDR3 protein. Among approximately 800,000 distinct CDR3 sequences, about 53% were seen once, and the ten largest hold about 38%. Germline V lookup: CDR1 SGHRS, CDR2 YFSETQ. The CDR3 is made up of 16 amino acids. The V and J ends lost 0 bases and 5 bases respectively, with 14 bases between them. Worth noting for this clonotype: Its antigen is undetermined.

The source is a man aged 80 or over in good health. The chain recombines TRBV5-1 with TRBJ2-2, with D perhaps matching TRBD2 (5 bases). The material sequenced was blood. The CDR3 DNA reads TGCGCCAGCAGCTTGGAGATAGCGTATGGAACCGGGGAGCTGTTTTTT. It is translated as CASSLEIAYGTGELFF.